A selection of T cell receptor beta chains follows, all from one sample in a study of blood T cell repertoires in COVID-19. Method: immunoSEQ multiplex PCR; TCRdb's copy keeps in-frame clones and lacks some. In the table there are around 220,000 clones, roughly 84% of which are singletons. The sequenced sample consisted of peripheral blood. Receptor source: a woman in her thirties or forties who had recovered from COVID-19. Both conserved end residues are part of each CDR3. Fields, in order: J gene, clone size, D gene, V gene, CDR3 DNA, CDR3 protein. The D gene is left open where the match is weak. Rows give clone size only sometimes, using once, few, many, or a class for an expanded clone.

j_gene: TRBJ2-7; abundance: .; d_gene: .; v_gene: TRBV5-4; CDR3nt: TGTGCCAGCAGGCCAGATCGGGGGACTCCCTACTACGAGCAGTACTTC; CDR3aa: CASRPDRGTPYYEQYF
j_gene: TRBJ2-6; abundance: .; d_gene: TRBD2; v_gene: TRBV10-3; CDR3nt: TGTGCCATCCCCGGGACTATCCGCTCTGGGGCCAACGTCCTGACTTTC; CDR3aa: CAIPGTIRSGANVLTF
j_gene: TRBJ2-7; abundance: .; d_gene: TRBD1; v_gene: TRBV9; CDR3nt: TGTGCCAGCAGCGTCCCCGGGACAGGGGGCGAGCAGTACTTC; CDR3aa: CASSVPGTGGEQYF
j_gene: TRBJ1-2; abundance: .; d_gene: .; v_gene: TRBV28; CDR3nt: TGTGCCAGCAGTTTGCATTTTTGGTTTTGGGGCAGGGAAAACAACTATGGCTACACCTTC; CDR3aa: CASSLHFWFWGRENNYGYTF
j_gene: TRBJ1-2; abundance: .; d_gene: .; v_gene: TRBV7-8; CDR3nt: TGTGCCAGCAGCTTAGCGGAGGGGCAGGGATTTGGCTACACCTTC; CDR3aa: CASSLAEGQGFGYTF
j_gene: TRBJ2-7; abundance: .; d_gene: .; v_gene: TRBV7-9; CDR3nt: TGTGCCAGCAGCTTAGTACTGTACGAGCAGTACTTC; CDR3aa: CASSLVLYEQYF
j_gene: TRBJ2-5; abundance: .; d_gene: TRBD1; v_gene: TRBV19; CDR3nt: TGTGCCAGTAGTAGGGGACAGGGGTCGAAGACCCAGTACTTC; CDR3aa: CASSRGQGSKTQYF
j_gene: TRBJ1-2; abundance: .; d_gene: TRBD1; v_gene: TRBV5-5; CDR3nt: TGTGCCAGCAGCCAGACCGGGAAGGGACAGAACTATGGCTACACCTTC; CDR3aa: CASSQTGKGQNYGYTF
j_gene: TRBJ1-5; abundance: .; d_gene: TRBD1; v_gene: TRBV5-6; CDR3nt: TGTGCCAGCACGGCAGGGGGTCGTAGCAATCAGCCCCAGCATTTT; CDR3aa: CASTAGGRSNQPQHF
j_gene: TRBJ2-1; abundance: few; d_gene: TRBD1; v_gene: TRBV20-1; CDR3nt: TGCAGTGCTAGTAACCCCGGGACAGGTGGCCATGAGCAGTTCTTC; CDR3aa: CSASNPGTGGHEQFF
j_gene: TRBJ1-1; abundance: .; d_gene: TRBD1; v_gene: TRBV29-1; CDR3nt: TGCAGCTCCACGGACAGGGGGTCACTTAACACTGAAGCTTTCTTT; CDR3aa: CSSTDRGSLNTEAFF
j_gene: TRBJ2-1; abundance: once; d_gene: TRBD1; v_gene: TRBV5-5; CDR3nt: TGTGCCAGCAGCTTGGCCGTGACAGGGTACTACAATGAGCAGTTCTTC; CDR3aa: CASSLAVTGYYNEQFF
j_gene: TRBJ2-2; abundance: .; d_gene: .; v_gene: TRBV7-2; CDR3nt: TGTGCCAGCAGTTTCCGTTCCCACAGGGCCCCCGGGGAGCTGTTTTTT; CDR3aa: CASSFRSHRAPGELFF